Listed below are T cell receptor beta chains from one sample, sequenced in a study of blood T cell repertoires in COVID-19. Here immunoSEQ multiplex PCR was the method, and the copy in TCRdb shows in-frame clones only, minus some. The table lists about 81,000 clones, roughly nine tenths of them singletons. The sequencing input was peripheral blood. The receptors come from a woman aged 80 or over with active COVID-19. Both conserved end residues are part of each CDR3. Fields, in order: V gene, D gene, J gene, CDR3 protein, CDR3 DNA. A D gene is named only where the DNA matches it firmly.

>TRBV6-2/TRBV6-3|-|TRBJ2-4
CASSSPGVAKNIQYF
TGTGCCAGCAGTTCACCGGGGGTAGCCAAAAACATTCAGTACTTC
>TRBV7-3|-|TRBJ2-4
CASSQATGAGDIQYF
TGTGCCAGCAGCCAAGCGACAGGGGCGGGAGACATTCAGTACTTC
>TRBV5-1|TRBD1|TRBJ1-2
CASSITGGDLGYTF
TGCGCCAGCAGCATCACAGGGGGCGATTTGGGCTACACCTTC
>TRBV29-1|-|TRBJ2-7
CSVIRDTVNYEQYF
TGCAGCGTGATCCGGGACACAGTTAACTACGAGCAGTACTTC
>TRBV5-1|TRBD2|TRBJ2-3
CASSLVGVAGGDTQYF
TGCGCCAGCAGCCTGGTGGGGGTAGCGGGAGGAGATACGCAGTATTTT
>TRBV27|-|TRBJ1-6
CASSLKKQGSYNSPLHF
TGTGCCAGCAGTTTAAAGAAGCAGGGCTCCTATAATTCACCCCTCCACTTT
>TRBV3-1/TRBV3-2|-|TRBJ2-7
CASSQLAGVHYEQYF
TGTGCCAGCAGCCAATTGGCAGGGGTCCACTACGAGCAGTACTTC
>TRBV7-9|TRBD2|TRBJ2-1
CASSPLRRAGSGNEQFF
TGTGCCAGCAGCCCCCTTAGGAGAGCGGGGTCTGGAAATGAGCAGTTCTTC
>TRBV19|TRBD2|TRBJ2-3
CASSSEHRGLAGGRDTQYF
TGTGCCAGTAGTTCCGAACATCGTGGACTAGCGGGAGGTAGAGATACGCAGTATTTT
>TRBV19|TRBD2|TRBJ2-5
CASSLLAEAWETQYF
TGTGCCAGTAGTTTACTAGCGGAGGCATGGGAGACCCAGTACTTC